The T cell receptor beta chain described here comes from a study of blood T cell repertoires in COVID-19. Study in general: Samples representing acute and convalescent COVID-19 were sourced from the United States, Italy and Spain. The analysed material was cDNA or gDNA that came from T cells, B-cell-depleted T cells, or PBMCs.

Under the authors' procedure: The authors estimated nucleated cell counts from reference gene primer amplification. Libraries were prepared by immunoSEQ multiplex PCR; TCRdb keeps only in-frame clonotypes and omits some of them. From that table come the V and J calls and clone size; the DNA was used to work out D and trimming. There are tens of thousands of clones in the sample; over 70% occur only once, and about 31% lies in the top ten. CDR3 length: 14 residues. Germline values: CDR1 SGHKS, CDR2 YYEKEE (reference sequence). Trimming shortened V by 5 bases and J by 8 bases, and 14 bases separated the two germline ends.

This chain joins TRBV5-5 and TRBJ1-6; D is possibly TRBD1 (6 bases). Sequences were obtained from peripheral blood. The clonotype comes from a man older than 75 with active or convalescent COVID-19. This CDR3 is CASRRQEVDSPLHF. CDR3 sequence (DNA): TGTGCCAGCAGGCGACAGGAGGTGGATTCACCCCTCCACTTT.